This T cell receptor beta chain was observed in a study of blood T cell repertoires in COVID-19. Study background: Donors in the United States, Italy and Spain gave samples during acute or convalescent COVID-19. T cells, B-cell-depleted T cells, or PBMCs supplied cDNA or gDNA.

The CDR3 consists of 16 residues. After removal of 3 bases from V and 2 bases from J, the junction contained 6 bases not matched to a gene. Germline V CDR1 and CDR2: SGHRS, YFSETQ. A few counts support this clone. Authors' analysis steps: Using reference gene primer amplification, nucleated cell counts were estimated. TCRdb's table, derived via immunoSEQ multiplex PCR, lists solely in-frame clones and lacks some. That table supplies the V and J calls and clone size; D and trimming were determined from the DNA. The table lists about 70,000 clones, roughly 76% of them singletons. This chain links TRBV5-1 with TRBJ2-3; 10 nucleotides match TRBD2. The material sequenced was peripheral blood. The sequence was obtained from a woman aged 65 to 85 with acute or convalescent COVID-19. The CDR3 nucleotides are TGCGCCAGCAGCTACCTAGCGGGAGCGTACACAGATACGCAGTATTTT. Its protein product is CASSYLAGAYTDTQYF. The whole variable domain, filled in from reference TRBV5-1 and TRBJ2-3, reads KAGVTQTPRYLIKTRGQQVTLSCSPISGHRSVSWYQQTPGQGLQFLFEYFSETQRNKGNFPGRFSGRQFSNSRSEMNVSTLELGDSALYLCASSYLAGAYTDTQYFGPGTRLTVL.